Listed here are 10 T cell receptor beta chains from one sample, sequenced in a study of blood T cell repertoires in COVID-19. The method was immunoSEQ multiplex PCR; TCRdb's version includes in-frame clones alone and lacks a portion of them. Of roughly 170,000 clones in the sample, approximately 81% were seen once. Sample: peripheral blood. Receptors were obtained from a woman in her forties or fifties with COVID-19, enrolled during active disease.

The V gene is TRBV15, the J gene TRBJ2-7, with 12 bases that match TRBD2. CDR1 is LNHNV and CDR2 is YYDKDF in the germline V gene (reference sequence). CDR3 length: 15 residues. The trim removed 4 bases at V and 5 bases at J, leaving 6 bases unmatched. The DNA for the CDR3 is TGTGCCACCAGCACCGGACTAGCGGGGTCCGACGAGCAGTACTTC. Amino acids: CATSTGLAGSDEQYF.

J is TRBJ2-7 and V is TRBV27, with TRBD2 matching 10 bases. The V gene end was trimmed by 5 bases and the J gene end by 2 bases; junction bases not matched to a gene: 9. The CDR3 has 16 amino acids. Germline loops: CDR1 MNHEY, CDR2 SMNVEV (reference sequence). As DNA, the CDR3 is TGTGCCAGCAGTCCCTCGCCTAGCGGGGGTCCCTACGAGCAGTACTTC. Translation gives CASSPSPSGGPYEQYF.

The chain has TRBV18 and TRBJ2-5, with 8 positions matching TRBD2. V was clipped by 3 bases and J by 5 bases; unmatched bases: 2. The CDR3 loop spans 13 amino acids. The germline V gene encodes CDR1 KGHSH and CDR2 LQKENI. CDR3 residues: CASSPLAGETQYF. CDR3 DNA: TGTGCCAGCTCACCGTTAGCGGGGGAGACCCAGTACTTC.

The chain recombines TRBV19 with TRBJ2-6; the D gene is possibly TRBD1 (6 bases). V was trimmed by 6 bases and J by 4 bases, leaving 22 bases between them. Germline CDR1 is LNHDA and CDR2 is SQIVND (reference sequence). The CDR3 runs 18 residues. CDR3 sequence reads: CASRNPRDLRGGANVLTF. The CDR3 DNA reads TGTGCCAGTAGAAACCCCCGGGACCTCAGGGGAGGGGCCAACGTCCTGACTTTC.

The chain's CDR3 is CASSQVRGEGYTF. The CDR3 nucleotides read TGTGCCAGCAGCCAAGTGCGAGGTGAGGGCTACACCTTC. The chain recombines TRBV4-2 with TRBJ1-2; no firm D call. The CDR3 runs to 13 residues. Germline V gene sequence: CDR1 LGHNA, CDR2 YNFKEQ. Trimming took 1 base from V and 8 from J, leaving 11 bases between them.

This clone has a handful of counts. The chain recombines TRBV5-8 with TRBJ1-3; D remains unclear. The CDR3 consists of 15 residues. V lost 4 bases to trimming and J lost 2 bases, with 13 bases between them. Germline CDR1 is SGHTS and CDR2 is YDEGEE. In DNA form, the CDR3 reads TGTGCCAGCAGCGACGGCGGGAGGCCTGGAAACACCATATATTTT. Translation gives CASSDGGRPGNTIYF.

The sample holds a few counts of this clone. CDR3 nucleotide sequence: TGTGCCGTCGGGACTAGCGGGGGGTGGGGCACAGATACGCAGTATTTT. It codes for CAVGTSGGWGTDTQYF. The chain uses TRBV19 and TRBJ2-3; 15 nucleotides align to TRBD2. Trimming at V came to 11 bases and at J to 1 base, leaving 7 bases not matched to a gene. Germline loops: CDR1 LNHDA, CDR2 SQIVND (reference sequence). This CDR3 comprises 16 residues.

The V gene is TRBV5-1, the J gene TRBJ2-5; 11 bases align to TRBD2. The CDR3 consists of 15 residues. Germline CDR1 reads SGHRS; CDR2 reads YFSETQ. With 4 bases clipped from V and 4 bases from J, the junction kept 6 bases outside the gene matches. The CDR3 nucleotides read TGCGCCAGCAGCATTAGCGGGGGGGCCAGAGAGACCCAGTACTTC. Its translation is CASSISGGARETQYF.

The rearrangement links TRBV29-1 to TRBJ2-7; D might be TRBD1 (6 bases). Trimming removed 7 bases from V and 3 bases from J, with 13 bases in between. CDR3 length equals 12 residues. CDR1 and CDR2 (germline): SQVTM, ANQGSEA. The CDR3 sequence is CSGLTGSYEQYF. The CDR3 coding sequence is TGCAGCGGATTGACAGGTAGCTACGAGCAGTACTTC.

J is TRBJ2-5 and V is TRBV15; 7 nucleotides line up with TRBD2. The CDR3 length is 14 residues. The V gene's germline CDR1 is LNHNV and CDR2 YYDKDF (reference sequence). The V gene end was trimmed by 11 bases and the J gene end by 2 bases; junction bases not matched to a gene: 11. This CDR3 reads CASGRGEYQETQYF. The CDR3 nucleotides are TGTGCCTCTGGCCGGGGGGAGTATCAAGAGACCCAGTACTTC.